Following are 20 T cell receptor beta chains from one sample sequenced in a study of OX40 agonist ivuxolimab in advanced cancers. Data came from immunoSEQ multiplex PCR; TCRdb stores just in-frame clones and leaves some out. The profile shows 55,000 to 70,000 clones, roughly 84% of them singletons. The sequenced sample was CD4+ or CD8+ T cells sorted from blood, obtained in a trial of the OX40 agonist ivuxolimab. The receptor source for this set is an adult with an advanced solid tumor such as melanoma, head and neck, liver or kidney cancer.

The count of this clone is one. The chain carries TRBV4-2 and TRBJ2-4; possibly TRBD2 for D (6 bases). The CDR3 consists of 15 residues. V was clipped by 3 bases and J by 1 base, with 10 bases between them. Germline lookup yields CDR1 LGHNA and CDR2 YNFKEQ. The DNA of the CDR3 is TGTGCCAGCAGCCATCCCGGAGGGGCCAAAAACATTCAGTACTTC. Translation gives CASSHPGGAKNIQYF.

The chain employs TRBV4-1 and TRBJ1-1; a possible D gene is TRBD1 (5 bases). Germline V gene lookup returns CDR1 MGHRA and CDR2 YSYEKL. The CDR3 contains 15 residues. Trimming took off 0 bases at V and 11 bases at J, with 19 bases between the two ends. CDR3 in amino acids: CASSQDRGGVLRAFF. The CDR3 bases are TGCGCCAGCAGCCAAGATCGGGGGGGGGTATTACGGGCTTTCTTT.

The J gene is TRBJ1-1, the V gene TRBV7-9, with 10 bases matching TRBD1. Germline V gene sequence: CDR1 SEHNR, CDR2 FQNEAQ (reference sequence). The CDR3 is made up of 16 amino acids. V dropped 3 bases and J dropped 3; count of bases not matched to a gene: 7. The CDR3 sequence: CASSFPDRGPDTEAFF. In DNA form, the CDR3 reads TGTGCCAGCAGCTTTCCCGACAGGGGGCCCGACACTGAAGCTTTCTTT.

The J gene is TRBJ2-7, the V gene TRBV19; a weak D match, TRBD2 (5 bases). The germline V gene encodes CDR1 LNHDA and CDR2 SQIVND (reference sequence). V gave up 7 bases and J gave up 1 base, with 14 bases separating them. The CDR3 consists of 14 residues. The CDR3 DNA sequence: TGTGCCAGTACCCCTGGGGAGAGGTCCTACGAGCAGTACTTC. As protein: CASTPGERSYEQYF.

The chain joins TRBV6-1 to TRBJ1-5; 7 bases are shared with TRBD1. The germline gives CDR1 MNHNS, CDR2 SASEGT. This CDR3 has 14 residues. Trimming took 7 bases from V and 1 from J; bases not matched to a gene: 4. CDR3 bases: TGTGCCAGCACGGGACAGAGGAGCAATCAGCCCCAGCATTTT. It codes for CASTGQRSNQPQHF.

The V gene is TRBV6-5, the J gene TRBJ2-3, with D perhaps matching TRBD1 or TRBD2 (5 bases each). The CDR3 has 15 amino acids. Germline lookup yields CDR1 MNHEY and CDR2 SVGAGI. Trimming took 2 bases from V and 2 from J, leaving 11 bases between them. For the CDR3, the DNA is TGTGCCAGCAGTTACCAGGGACGGCTCACAGATACGCAGTATTTT. This gives the protein CASSYQGRLTDTQYF.

The chain joins TRBV9 to TRBJ2-7; D tentatively reads TRBD1 or TRBD2 (7 bases each). Germline V CDR1 and CDR2: SGDLS, YYNGEE. V was cut by 3 bases and J by 3 bases, with 16 bases left in between. The CDR3 runs 15 residues. CDR3 sequence reads: CASSASSGGGYEQYF. CDR3 in DNA: TGTGCCAGCAGCGCATCATCAGGGGGGGGCTACGAGCAGTACTTC.

The chain is built from TRBV6-6 and TRBJ1-5; 9 nucleotides align to TRBD1. Germline lookup yields CDR1 MNHNY and CDR2 SVGAGI (reference sequence). With 6 bases clipped from V and 3 bases from J, the junction kept 6 bases outside the gene matches. CDR3 size: 15 residues. The chain's CDR3 is CASRQTGGTNQPQHF. DNA of the CDR3: TGTGCCAGCAGACAAACAGGGGGCACCAATCAGCCCCAGCATTTT.

The CDR3 reads CASSQDLVGGTVDTQYF. CDR3 nucleotide sequence: TGCGCCAGCAGCCAAGATCTGGTGGGCGGGACAGTAGATACGCAGTATTTT. This chain joins TRBV4-1 and TRBJ2-3; maybe TRBD1 (7 bases). This CDR3 has 17 residues. V gave up 0 bases and J gave up 5 bases, with 18 bases separating them. Germline assignment: CDR1 MGHRA and CDR2 YSYEKL.

The chain couples TRBV6-5 to TRBJ1-1; TRBD1 might be the D (5 bases). V was cut by 2 bases and J by 8 bases, with 18 bases left in between. Germline V CDR1 and CDR2: MNHEY, SVGAGI. The CDR3 is made up of 15 amino acids. The CDR3 DNA reads as TGTGCCAGCAGTTACCTCTCCTCGGAAGGGGACGAAGCTTTCTTT. Amino acid sequence: CASSYLSSEGDEAFF.

The chain couples TRBV5-1 to TRBJ2-7, with D maybe TRBD2 (6 bases). V lost 0 bases and J 1 base, leaving 8 bases between the germline ends. The CDR3 loop spans 14 amino acids. The germline V gene encodes CDR1 SGHRS and CDR2 YFSETQ. CDR3 in DNA: TGCGCCAGCAGCTTGGCGACTAGTTCCTACGAGCAGTACTTC. Protein product: CASSLATSSYEQYF.

The rearrangement uses TRBV29-1 and TRBJ2-1, with 7 positions matching TRBD1. Unmatched junction bases numbered 8, after V lost 7 bases and J lost 2 bases. The CDR3 runs to 14 residues. The V gene's germline CDR1 is SQVTM and CDR2 ANQGSEA. CDR3 coding DNA: TGCAGCGCTGCAGCCGGGACAGCCTACAATGAGCAGTTCTTC. This codes for CSAAAGTAYNEQFF.

There are a few counts of this clone. This sequence joins TRBV14 and TRBJ2-2, with D possibly being TRBD2 (6 bases). CDR1 is SGHDN, CDR2 FVKESK, per germline. With 0 bases removed from V and 7 bases from J, the gap between germline ends came to 12 bases. The CDR3 loop spans 15 amino acids. CDR3 DNA: TGTGCCAGCAGCCAAGATCGCCGACTAGTCGGGGAGCTGTTTTTT. Translated, it gives CASSQDRRLVGELFF.

The sample holds one count of this clone. CDR3 DNA: TGTGCCAGCAGCTTGGCCCAGGGGGCGCGCACCGGGGAGCTGTTTTTT. This sequence encodes CASSLAQGARTGELFF. The J gene is TRBJ2-2, the V gene TRBV5-4; 8 bases align to TRBD1. Germline assignment: CDR1 SGHNT and CDR2 YYREEE (reference sequence). J gave up 4 bases and V 0 bases, and 5 bases lay outside the gene matches. The CDR3 consists of 16 residues.

The rearrangement links TRBV5-1 to TRBJ1-1; D possibly corresponds to TRBD1 (5 bases). The CDR3 totals 14 residues. V lost 0 bases and J lost 6, with 12 bases in between. Per the germline V gene, CDR1 is SGHRS and CDR2 is YFSETQ. This CDR3 is CASSLALGHSEAFF. DNA of the CDR3: TGCGCCAGCAGCTTGGCCTTGGGGCACTCTGAAGCTTTCTTT.

J is TRBJ1-1 and V is TRBV6-1, with 7 bases fitting TRBD1. V lost 2 bases and J lost 0; bases outside the gene matches: 9. The CDR3 is made up of 17 amino acids. Germline CDR1 MNHNS, CDR2 SASEGT. This chain's CDR3 is CASSERRDRVMNTEAFF. The CDR3 DNA follows: TGTGCCAGCAGTGAACGCCGCGACAGGGTTATGAACACTGAAGCTTTCTTT.

In nucleotides, the CDR3 is TGTGCCAGCAGCTTGGCCAAGGGCCAGGGGCACTACGAGCAGTACTTC. This encodes CASSLAKGQGHYEQYF. The chain couples TRBV5-6 to TRBJ2-7, with D tentatively TRBD1 (6 bases). The CDR3 has 16 residues. V was cut by 0 bases and J by 3 bases, with 16 bases left in between. Germline V gene data show CDR1 as SGHDT and CDR2 as YYEEEE.

This chain joins TRBV9 and TRBJ2-3; D not resolved. The germline V gene has CDR1 SGDLS and CDR2 YYNGEE. This CDR3 is built from 13 residues. Deletions cut 2 bases from V and 2 bases from J, with 6 bases between. The CDR3 here is CASSVSNTDTQYF. In DNA, the CDR3 is TGTGCCAGCAGCGTCAGTAACACAGATACGCAGTATTTT.

The J gene is TRBJ1-4, the V gene TRBV7-6, with D unclear. The V end lost 3 bases, the J end lost 4 bases, and 15 bases lay between the germline ends. CDR3 length: 16 residues. Per germline, CDR1 SGHVS and CDR2 FNYEAQ. In DNA form, the CDR3 reads TGTGCCAGCAGCTTCATATCGGACGGGAATAATGAAAAACTGTTTTTT. Amino acid sequence: CASSFISDGNNEKLFF.

The chain is built from TRBV6-5 and TRBJ2-4; the D call may be TRBD1 or TRBD2 (5 bases each). Germline CDR1 is MNHEY and CDR2 is SVGAGI. Trimming took off 2 bases at V and 1 base at J, with 9 bases between the two ends. The CDR3 length is 15 residues. In DNA, the CDR3 is TGTGCCAGCAGTTACCGGGGCGCGGCCAAAAACATTCAGTACTTC. Its translation: CASSYRGAAKNIQYF.